The source of this T cell receptor (beta chain) is a study of blood T cell repertoires in COVID-19. Looking at the study overall: T cells, B-cell-depleted T cells, or PBMCs supplied cDNA or gDNA.

This table comes from immunoSEQ multiplex PCR, and its TCRdb copy is limited to in-frame clones, with some not included. The repertoire consists of tens of thousands of clones, with over 70% occurring once and the leading ten covering approximately 23%. Looked up from germline, CDR1 is SEHNR and CDR2 is FQNEAQ (reference sequence). Germline trimming cut 5 bases from V and 11 bases from J; bases unmatched to any gene: 6. The CDR3 runs 14 residues. The source of this sequence is an older man with active or convalescent COVID-19. This chain joins TRBV7-9 and TRBJ1-6; 10 bases are a match to TRBD1. Sequencing was carried out using peripheral blood. CDR3 nucleotide sequence: TGTGCCAGCAGCCCCGGGGACAGGGGAACACCCCTCCACTTT. It is translated as CASSPGDRGTPLHF.